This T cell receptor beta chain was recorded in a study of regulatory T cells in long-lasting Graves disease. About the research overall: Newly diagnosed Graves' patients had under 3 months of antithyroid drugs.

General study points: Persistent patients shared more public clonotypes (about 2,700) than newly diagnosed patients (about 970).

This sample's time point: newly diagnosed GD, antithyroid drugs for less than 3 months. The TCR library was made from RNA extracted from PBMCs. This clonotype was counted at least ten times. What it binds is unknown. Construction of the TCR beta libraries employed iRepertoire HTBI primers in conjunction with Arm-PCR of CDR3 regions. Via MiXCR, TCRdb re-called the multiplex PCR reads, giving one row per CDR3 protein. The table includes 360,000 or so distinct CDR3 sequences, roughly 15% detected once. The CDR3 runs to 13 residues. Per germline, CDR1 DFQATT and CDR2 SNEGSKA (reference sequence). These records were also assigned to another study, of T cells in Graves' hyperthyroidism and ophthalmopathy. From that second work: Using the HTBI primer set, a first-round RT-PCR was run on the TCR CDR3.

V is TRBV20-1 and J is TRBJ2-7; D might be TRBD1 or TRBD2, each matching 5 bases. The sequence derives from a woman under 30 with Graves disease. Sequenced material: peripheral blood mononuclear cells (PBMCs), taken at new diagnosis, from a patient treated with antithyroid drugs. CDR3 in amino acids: CSALGTASYEQYF. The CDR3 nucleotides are TGCAGCGCACTAGGGACGGCCTCCTACGAGCAGTACTTC.